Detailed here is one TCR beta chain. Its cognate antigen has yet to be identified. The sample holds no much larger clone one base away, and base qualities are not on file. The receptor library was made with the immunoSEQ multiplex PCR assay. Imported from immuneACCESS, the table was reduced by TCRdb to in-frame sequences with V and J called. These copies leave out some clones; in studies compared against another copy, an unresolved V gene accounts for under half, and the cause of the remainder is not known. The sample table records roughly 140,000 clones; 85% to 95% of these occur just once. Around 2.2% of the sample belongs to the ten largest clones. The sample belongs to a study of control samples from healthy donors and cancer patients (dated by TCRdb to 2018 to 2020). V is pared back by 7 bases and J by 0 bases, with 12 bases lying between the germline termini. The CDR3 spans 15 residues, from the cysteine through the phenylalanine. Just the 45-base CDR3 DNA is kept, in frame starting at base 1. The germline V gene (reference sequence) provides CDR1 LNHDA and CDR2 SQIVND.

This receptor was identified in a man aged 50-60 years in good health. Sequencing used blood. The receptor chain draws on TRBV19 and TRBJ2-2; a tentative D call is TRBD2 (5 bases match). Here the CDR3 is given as CASKPSRPNTGELFF. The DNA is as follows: TGTGCCAGTAAGCCTAGCAGACCGAACACCGGGGAGCTGTTTTTT.